This T cell receptor (beta chain) was found in a study of identical twins. A few counts support this clonotype. Trimming cost V 6 bases and J 7 bases, with 13 bases left between them. Germline CDR1 reads SGDLS; CDR2 reads YYNGEE. The CDR3 runs 13 residues. Donors uniformly comprised healthy Caucasians. TCRdb processed the 5' RACE reads anew with MiXCR; each CDR3 protein has one entry. Here the sample spans 470,000 or so distinct CDR3 sequences, 20% to 25% being singletons. These data are also associated with another study on T cells expressing NK-cell markers.

The specimen was CD4+ T cells sorted from blood. This clonotype originated in a young woman in good health. V and J are TRBV9 and TRBJ1-4; D unclear. This CDR3 reads CASTAGHGEKLFF. In DNA, the CDR3 is TGTGCCAGCACCGCCGGCCACGGTGAAAAACTGTTTTTT.